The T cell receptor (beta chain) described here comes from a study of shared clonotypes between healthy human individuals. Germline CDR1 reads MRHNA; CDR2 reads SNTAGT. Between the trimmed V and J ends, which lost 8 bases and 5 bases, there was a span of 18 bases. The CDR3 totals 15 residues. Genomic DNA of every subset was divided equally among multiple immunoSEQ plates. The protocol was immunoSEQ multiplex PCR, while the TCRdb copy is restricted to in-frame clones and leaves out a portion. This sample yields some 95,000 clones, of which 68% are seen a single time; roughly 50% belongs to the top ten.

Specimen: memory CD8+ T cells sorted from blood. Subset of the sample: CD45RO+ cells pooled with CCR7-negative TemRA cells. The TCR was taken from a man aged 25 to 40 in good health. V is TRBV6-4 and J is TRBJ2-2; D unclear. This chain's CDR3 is CASGETEAETGELFF. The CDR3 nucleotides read TGTGCCAGCGGCGAGACTGAGGCGGAAACCGGGGAGCTGTTTTTT.